This T cell receptor beta chain originates from a study of blood T cell repertoires in COVID-19. Study as a whole: Spain, Italy and the United States supplied samples that represented acute and convalescent COVID-19. Sample material is recorded as cDNA or gDNA derived from T cells, B-cell-depleted T cells, or PBMCs.

Per the germline V gene, CDR1 is SGDLS and CDR2 is YYNGEE. This CDR3 region has 18 residues. The ends lost 0 bases at V and 6 bases at J; junction bases unmatched: 8. Original methodology: By means of reference gene primer amplification, nucleated cell counts were estimated. Clones were sequenced by immunoSEQ multiplex PCR, and TCRdb holds only the in-frame ones, with some missing. That table gives V, J and clone size, and the DNA gave D and trimming. The sample has fewer than 350,000 clones, under 90% seen once. The sample comprised peripheral blood. The TCR sequence derives from a woman aged 55-70 years with active or convalescent COVID-19. The rearrangement joins TRBV9 to TRBJ2-3; 15 nucleotides align to TRBD2. The CDR3 region is CASSVEGTSGGPRDTQYF. The CDR3 DNA reads as TGTGCCAGCAGCGTAGAAGGGACTAGCGGGGGGCCCCGCGATACGCAGTATTTT.